The 10 T cell receptor beta chains in this list originate from one sample, sequenced in a study of Ad26.COV2.S vaccination and SARS-CoV-2 variants. Clones were sequenced by immunoSEQ multiplex PCR, and TCRdb holds only the in-frame ones, with some missing. Among more than 350,000 clones, approximately 90% were seen once, and the ten largest hold more than 10%. This sample's treatment: over 15 received Ad26.COV2.S at low or high dose, single or two shots; about 5 received placebo; per-sample allocation not given. Repertoires come from day 63 after the first vaccine or placebo injection. The sample in question was peripheral blood, obtained in a trial of Ad26.COV2.S vaccine versus placebo. Receptor source: a person between 18 and 65 years old who received the Ad26.COV2.S COVID-19 vaccine or a placebo.

The rearrangement links TRBV5-1 to TRBJ2-5; 10 bases are shared with TRBD2. Losses at the gene ends were 4 bases for V and 0 bases for J; bases not matched to a gene: 3. The germline V gene encodes CDR1 SGHRS and CDR2 YFSETQ. CDR3 length equals 15 residues. DNA of the CDR3: TGCGCCAGCAGCCCGGGACTAGCGTACCAAGAGACCCAGTACTTC. Translated, it gives CASSPGLAYQETQYF.

The chain employs TRBV10-3 and TRBJ2-1; 8 bases agree with TRBD1. CDR3 size: 16 residues. The V segment lost 5 bases and the J segment 3 bases; nucleotides outside the gene matches: 9. Germline assignment: CDR1 ENHRY and CDR2 SYGVKD. CDR3 DNA sequence: TGTGCCATCAGTATCGGACAGGGAAGGGACTACAATGAGCAGTTCTTC. This translates into CAISIGQGRDYNEQFF.

This chain links TRBV28 with TRBJ2-1, with TRBD1 matching 7 bases. Unmatched junction bases numbered 5, after V lost 5 bases and J lost 4 bases. The CDR3 totals 14 residues. Germline V CDR1 and CDR2: MDHEN, SYDVKM. The CDR3 nucleotides are TGTGCCAGCAGTCCGGGGACAGATTACAATGAGCAGTTCTTC. Amino acid sequence: CASSPGTDYNEQFF.

The V gene is TRBV19, the J gene TRBJ2-1; 11 bases fit TRBD2. CDR3 length: 15 residues. Germline CDR1 LNHDA, CDR2 SQIVND (reference sequence). V shed 5 bases and J 4 bases; nucleotides not matched to a gene: 4. The CDR3 DNA is TGTGCCAGTAGTTCTACTAGCGGGGGTTACAATGAGCAGTTCTTC. Translated, it gives CASSSTSGGYNEQFF.

The chain is built from TRBV29-1 and TRBJ2-2; 12 nucleotides match TRBD2. CDR1 SQVTM and CDR2 ANQGSEA come from the germline V gene. The CDR3 covers 16 residues. V dropped 4 bases and J dropped 0; count of bases not matched to a gene: 3. The CDR3 reads CSVASGRAPNTGELFF. In nucleotides, the CDR3 is TGCAGCGTTGCTAGCGGGAGGGCTCCGAACACCGGGGAGCTGTTTTTT.

The J gene is TRBJ1-2, the V gene TRBV29-1; D remains unclear. The CDR3 runs to 13 residues. In germline, CDR1 is SQVTM, CDR2 ANQGSEA. V lost 4 bases and J 4 bases, leaving 13 bases between the germline ends. The CDR3 protein is CSVVGGETYGYTF. The CDR3 nucleotides are TGCAGCGTTGTAGGTGGGGAGACCTATGGCTACACCTTC.

The rearrangement uses TRBV29-1 and TRBJ2-2; 14 bases are a match to TRBD2. The V gene's germline CDR1 is SQVTM and CDR2 ANQGSEA. CDR3 size: 16 residues. Unmatched junction bases numbered 6, after V lost 6 bases and J lost 3 bases. Written as DNA, the CDR3 is TGCAGCGTGCGGACTAGCGGGAGGCAGCACACCGGGGAGCTGTTTTTT. Translation gives CSVRTSGRQHTGELFF.

The chain is built from TRBV11-2 and TRBJ2-2; 7 nucleotides align to TRBD2. Germline-derived CDR1 and CDR2 are SGHAT and FQNNGV. The CDR3 sequence is 15 residues long. V trimming: 4 bases; J trimming: 3 bases; junction bases outside the gene matches: 5. The DNA for the CDR3 is TGTGCCAGCAGCTCCCGCGGGAGAGACACCGGGGAGCTGTTTTTT. It codes for CASSSRGRDTGELFF.

The genes are TRBV6-5 and TRBJ2-3, with TRBD2 as a possible D gene (7 bases). The CDR3 covers 14 residues. Germline V gives CDR1 MNHEY, CDR2 SVGAGI. V was clipped by 8 bases and J by 1 base, with 13 bases between them. Here the CDR3 reads CASQQGGGTDTQYF. The CDR3 DNA sequence: TGTGCCAGCCAACAGGGAGGGGGCACAGATACGCAGTATTTT.

The chain couples TRBV11-2 to TRBJ2-7; TRBD1 matches at 8 bases. Germline V gene sequence: CDR1 SGHAT, CDR2 FQNNGV. J gave up 4 bases and V 3 bases, and 5 bases lay outside the gene matches. The CDR3 is made up of 14 amino acids. Here the CDR3 DNA reads TGTGCCAGCAGCTTCGGGACAGGCTCTTACGAGCAGTACTTC. Amino acid sequence: CASSFGTGSYEQYF.